This is a list of T cell receptor beta chains from one sample in a study of blood T cell repertoires in COVID-19. The table came from immunoSEQ multiplex PCR; TCRdb's copy has only in-frame clones and leaves some out. Of about 370,000 clones in the sample, more than 70% were seen once. Sequences were obtained from peripheral blood. The receptors stem from a woman aged 25-40 years with COVID-19, enrolled during active disease. Each CDR3 is given with its conserved first and last residue. D genes are given only for firm matches.

d_gene	v_gene	j_gene	CDR3aa	CDR3nt
TRBD2	TRBV24-1	TRBJ2-4	CATSAPGREGSKNIQYF	TGTGCCACCAGTGCACCGGGACGGGAGGGGTCCAAAAACATTCAGTACTTC
-	TRBV19	TRBJ2-3	CATPDTHTDTQYF	TGTGCCACCCCGGACACCCACACAGATACGCAGTATTTT
TRBD1	TRBV11-2	TRBJ1-4	CASSIQGGEKLFF	TGTGCCAGCAGCATACAGGGGGGTGAAAAACTGTTTTTT
TRBD2	TRBV6-2/TRBV6-3	TRBJ2-5	CASSSRLAGGPQETQYF	TGTGCCAGCAGCTCCCGACTAGCGGGAGGGCCTCAAGAGACCCAGTACTTC
TRBD2	TRBV2	TRBJ2-3	CASSRLAASTDTQYF	TGTGCCAGCAGTCGACTAGCGGCTAGCACAGATACGCAGTATTTT
-	TRBV2	TRBJ1-5	CASRDSNNQPQHF	TGTGCCAGCAGAGATAGCAACAATCAGCCCCAGCATTTT
-	TRBV14	TRBJ2-3	CASSQDWRRGDTQYF	TGTGCCAGCAGCCAAGATTGGAGAAGGGGAGATACGCAGTATTTT
-	TRBV7-5	TRBJ2-5	CARSLASTGTGRETQYF	TGTGCCAGAAGCTTAGCCTCCACCGGGACAGGGAGGGAGACCCAGTACTTC
TRBD1	TRBV5-6	TRBJ2-3	CASSSPGQGTDTQYF	TGTGCCAGCAGCTCTCCGGGACAGGGCACAGATACGCAGTATTTT
TRBD2	TRBV7-6	TRBJ2-1	CASSAQRGGPYEQFF	TGTGCCAGCAGCGCCCAGCGGGGGGGTCCCTATGAGCAGTTCTTC